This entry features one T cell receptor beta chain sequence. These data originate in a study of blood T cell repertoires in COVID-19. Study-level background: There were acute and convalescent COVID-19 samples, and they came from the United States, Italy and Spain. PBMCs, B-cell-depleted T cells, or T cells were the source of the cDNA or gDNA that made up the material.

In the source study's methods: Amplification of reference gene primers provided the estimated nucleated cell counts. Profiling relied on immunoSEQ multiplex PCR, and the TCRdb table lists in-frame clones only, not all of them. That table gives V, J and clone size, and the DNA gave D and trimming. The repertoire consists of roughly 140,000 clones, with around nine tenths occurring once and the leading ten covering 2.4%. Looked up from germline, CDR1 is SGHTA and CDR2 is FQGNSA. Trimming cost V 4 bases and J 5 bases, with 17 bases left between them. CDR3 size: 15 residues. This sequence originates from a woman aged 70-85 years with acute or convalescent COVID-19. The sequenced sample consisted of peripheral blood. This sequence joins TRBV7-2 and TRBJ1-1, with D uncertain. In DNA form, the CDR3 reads TGTGCCAGCAGCTCACGGGTGGCGTTAATGACTGAAGCTTTCTTT. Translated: CASSSRVALMTEAFF.